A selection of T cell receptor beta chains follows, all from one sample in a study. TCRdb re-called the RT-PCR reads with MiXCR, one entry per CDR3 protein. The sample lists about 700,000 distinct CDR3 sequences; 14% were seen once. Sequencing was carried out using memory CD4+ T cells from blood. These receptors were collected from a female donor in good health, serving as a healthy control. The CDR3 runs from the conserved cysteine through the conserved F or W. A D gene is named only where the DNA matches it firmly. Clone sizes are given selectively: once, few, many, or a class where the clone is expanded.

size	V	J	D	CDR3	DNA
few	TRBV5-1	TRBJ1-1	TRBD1	CASGHGTGEGMTEAFF	TGCGCCAGCGGACACGGGACAGGGGAGGGAATGACTGAAGCTTTCTTT
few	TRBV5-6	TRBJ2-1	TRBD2	CASSLGGVASGVYNEQFF	TGTGCCAGCAGCTTGGGAGGTGTGGCTAGCGGGGTTTACAATGAGCAGTTCTTC
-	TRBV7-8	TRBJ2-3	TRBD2	CASSPGTSGRSGADTQYF	TGTGCCAGCAGCCCCGGGACTAGCGGGAGAAGTGGGGCAGATACGCAGTATTTT
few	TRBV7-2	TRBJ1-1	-	CASSSSPEAFF	TGTGCCAGCAGCTCTTCCCCTGAAGCTTTCTTT
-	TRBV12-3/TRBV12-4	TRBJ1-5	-	CASSALGVGQPQHF	TGTGCCAGCAGTGCCCTCGGGGTTGGGCAGCCCCAGCATTTT
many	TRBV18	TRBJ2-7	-	CASSPEGGQYEQYF	TGTGCCAGCTCACCAGAGGGGGGCCAATACGAGCAGTACTTC
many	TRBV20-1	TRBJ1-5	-	CSASAGPAQPQHF	TGCAGTGCCTCTGCGGGCCCAGCGCAGCCCCAGCATTTT
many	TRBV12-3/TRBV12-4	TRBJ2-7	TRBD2	CASSRTSGASEQYF	TGTGCCAGCAGCCGGACTAGCGGGGCTAGCGAGCAGTACTTC
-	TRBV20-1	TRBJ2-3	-	CSAREGTYSTDTQYF	TGCAGTGCTAGAGAGGGGACCTACAGCACAGATACGCAGTATTTT
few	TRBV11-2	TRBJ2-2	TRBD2	CASSPGLAGGLELFF	TGTGCCAGCAGCCCCGGACTAGCGGGAGGGCTGGAGCTGTTTTTT
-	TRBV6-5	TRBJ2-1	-	CASNSPSYNEQFF	TGTGCCAGCAACAGCCCCTCCTACAATGAGCAGTTCTTC
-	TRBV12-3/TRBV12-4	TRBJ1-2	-	CASMNRANYGYTF	TGTGCCAGCATGAACAGGGCTAACTATGGCTACACCTTC
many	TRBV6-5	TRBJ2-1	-	CASSYSSIGNEQFF	TGTGCCAGCAGTTATTCAAGTATCGGCAATGAGCAGTTCTTC
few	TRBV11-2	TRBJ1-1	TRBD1	CASSPRQGGEGAFF	TGTGCCAGCAGCCCAAGACAGGGAGGGGAAGGGGCTTTCTTT
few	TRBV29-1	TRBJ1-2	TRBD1	CSVDRGHGYTF	TGCAGCGTTGACAGGGGGCATGGCTACACCTTC
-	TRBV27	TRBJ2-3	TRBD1	CASSTRDRGVTDTQYF	TGTGCCAGCAGTACCCGGGACAGGGGCGTGACAGATACGCAGTATTTT
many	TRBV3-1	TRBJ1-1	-	CASSQEGTEAFF	TGCGCCAGCAGCCAAGAGGGTACTGAAGCTTTCTTT
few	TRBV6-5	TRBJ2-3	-	CASSYQGGSTDTQYF	TGTGCCAGCAGTTACCAGGGTGGGAGCACAGATACGCAGTATTTT
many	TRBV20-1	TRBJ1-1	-	CSAWGFRTEAFF	TGCAGTGCTTGGGGGTTTCGGACTGAAGCTTTCTTT
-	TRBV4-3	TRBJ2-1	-	CASSPFVRVGGNEQFF	TGCGCCAGCAGCCCATTTGTCCGGGTCGGGGGCAATGAGCAGTTCTTC
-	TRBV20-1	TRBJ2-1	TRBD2	CSASRTSGFTGNEQFF	TGCAGCGCTAGCAGGACTAGCGGCTTTACCGGGAATGAGCAGTTCTTC
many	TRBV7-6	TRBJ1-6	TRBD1	CASSLGTGVSYNSPLHF	TGTGCCAGCAGCTTAGGGACAGGGGTCTCCTATAATTCACCCCTCCACTTT
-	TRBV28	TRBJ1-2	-	CASSTGPSNYGYTF	TGTGCCAGCAGTACAGGGCCTAGTAACTATGGCTACACCTTC
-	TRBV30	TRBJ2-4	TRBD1	CAWEGQGKNIQYF	TGTGCCTGGGAGGGACAGGGGAAAAACATTCAGTACTTC
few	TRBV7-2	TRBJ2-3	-	CASSETLQGGSTDTQYF	TGTGCCAGCAGCGAAACTCTCCAGGGTGGGAGCACAGATACGCAGTATTTT
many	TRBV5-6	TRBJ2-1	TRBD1	CASSLERAGGDEQFF	TGTGCCAGCAGCTTGGAAAGGGCAGGGGGCGATGAGCAGTTCTTC
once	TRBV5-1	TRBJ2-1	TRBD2	CASSLVLALDEQFF	TGCGCCAGCAGCTTGGTACTAGCGCTGGATGAGCAGTTCTTC
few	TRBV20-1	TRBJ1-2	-	CSARDQSHLGGYTF	TGCAGTGCTAGAGATCAAAGTCATCTGGGGGGCTACACCTTC
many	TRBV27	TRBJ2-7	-	CASRKVGSPYEQYF	TGTGCCAGCAGGAAAGTCGGGAGCCCCTACGAGCAGTACTTC
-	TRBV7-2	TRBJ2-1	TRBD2	CASSHGLAGGGEQFF	TGTGCCAGCAGCCACGGACTAGCGGGAGGAGGTGAGCAGTTCTTC
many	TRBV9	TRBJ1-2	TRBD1	CASSALDRGDYGYTF	TGTGCCAGCAGCGCCTTGGACAGGGGGGACTATGGCTACACCTTC
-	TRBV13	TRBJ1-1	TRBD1	CASSIRTGVAFF	TGTGCCAGCAGCATTAGGACAGGGGTGGCTTTCTTT
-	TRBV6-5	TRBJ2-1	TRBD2	CASSYAPRREYEQFF	TGTGCCAGCAGTTACGCCCCCCGGCGGGAGTATGAGCAGTTCTTC
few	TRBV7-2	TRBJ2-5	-	CASSFRDPSAGLTQYF	TGTGCCAGCAGCTTCCGGGACCCCTCTGCGGGATTGACCCAGTACTTC
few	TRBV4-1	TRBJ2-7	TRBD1	CASSQGTGETYEQYF	TGCGCCAGCAGCCAAGGGACAGGGGAGACCTACGAGCAGTACTTC